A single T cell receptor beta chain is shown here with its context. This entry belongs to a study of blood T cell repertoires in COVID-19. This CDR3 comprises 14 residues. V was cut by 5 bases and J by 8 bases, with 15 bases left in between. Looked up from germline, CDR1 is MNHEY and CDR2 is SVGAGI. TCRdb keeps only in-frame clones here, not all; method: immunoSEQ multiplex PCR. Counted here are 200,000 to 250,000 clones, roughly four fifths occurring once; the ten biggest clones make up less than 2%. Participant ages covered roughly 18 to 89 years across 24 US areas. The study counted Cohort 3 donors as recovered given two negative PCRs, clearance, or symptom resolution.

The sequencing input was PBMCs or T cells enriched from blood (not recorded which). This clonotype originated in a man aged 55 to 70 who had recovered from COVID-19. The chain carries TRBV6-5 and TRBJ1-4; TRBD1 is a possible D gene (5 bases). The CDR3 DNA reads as TGTGCCAGCAGTCGCAGCGTATGGGGCGAAAAACTGTTTTTT. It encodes CASSRSVWGEKLFF.